This TCR beta chain was recorded in a study of T cells expressing NK-cell markers. The CDR3 contains 15 residues. Germline V gives CDR1 MNHEY, CDR2 SMNVEV (reference sequence). Each CDR3 protein gets one entry in TCRdb, which reprocessed the 5' RACE reads and gives no DNA. The sample totals about 140,000 distinct CDR3 sequences. This TCR was recovered from a man younger than 35 in good health. The material sequenced was blood T cells: a sorted CD56 or NKG2C T cell subset, CD4+ or CD8+ T cells, or bulk PBMC T cells (not recorded which). The gene calls are TRBV27 and TRBJ1-5; TCRdb gives TRBD1 as the D gene, but with no DNA this cannot be confirmed. The CDR3 loop reads CASSLRQGGNQPQHF.